Listed here are 25 T cell receptor beta chains from one sample, sequenced in a study of technical replicates of blood from a few donors. Only in-frame clones appear in the TCRdb table, and some are missing; sequencing was by immunoSEQ multiplex PCR. The sample lists over 70,000 clones, around 96% occurring once. Input material: T cells isolated from PBMCs. The receptors come from a human donor in good health.

This clone was detected only once. The gene calls are TRBV7-2 and TRBJ2-5; no clear D gene. The length of the CDR3 is 12 residues. Trimming pared 4 bases from V and 14 bases from J, leaving 17 bases between. Germline CDR1 is SGHTA and CDR2 is FQGNSA. The CDR3 coding sequence is TGTGCCAGCAGCTCAAGTGGTGGGCAGGTATACTTC. Protein sequence: CASSSSGGQVYF.

This chain uses TRBV6-1 with TRBJ2-1, with 9 bases lining up with TRBD2. Germline V gives CDR1 MNHNS, CDR2 SASEGT. V shed 3 bases and J 1 base; nucleotides not matched to a gene: 4. CDR3 length: 16 residues. The CDR3 loop is CASSDIAGVSYNEQFF. CDR3 nucleotide sequence: TGTGCCAGCAGTGACATAGCGGGAGTGTCCTACAATGAGCAGTTCTTC.

This clone was detected only once. This chain uses TRBV7-3 with TRBJ2-7, with 13 bases aligning to TRBD2. CDR3 size: 15 residues. Germline V CDR1 and CDR2: SGHTA, FQGTGA. V shed 5 bases and J 2 bases; nucleotides not matched to a gene: 3. The CDR3 sequence: CASSPGTSGTYEQYF. CDR3 nucleotide sequence: TGTGCCAGCAGCCCCGGGACTAGCGGGACCTACGAGCAGTACTTC.

This rearrangement joins TRBV4-2 to TRBJ1-5; D ambiguous. Trimming stripped 0 bases from V and 5 bases from J, with 5 bases between. The CDR3 is made up of 13 amino acids. Germline V lookup: CDR1 LGHNA, CDR2 YNFKEQ. CDR3 sequence reads: CASSQDTDQPQHF. The CDR3 DNA reads as TGTGCCAGCAGCCAAGACACTGATCAGCCCCAGCATTTT.

The J gene is TRBJ2-3, the V gene TRBV13; possible D gene TRBD1, 5 bases. CDR1 is PRHDT, CDR2 FYEKMQ, per germline (reference sequence). The V and J ends lost 3 bases and 6 bases respectively, with 19 bases between them. The CDR3 covers 16 residues. CDR3 protein: CASSLKGQWEFDTQYF. In DNA, the CDR3 is TGTGCCAGCAGCTTGAAGGGGCAGTGGGAATTCGATACGCAGTATTTT.

The rearrangement uses TRBV7-8 and TRBJ2-2; 7 positions agree with TRBD2. The CDR3 has 15 residues. The trim removed 4 bases at V and 9 bases at J, leaving 11 bases unmatched. Germline values: CDR1 SGHVS, CDR2 FQNEAQ. CDR3 DNA sequence: TGTGCCAGCAGCTGGGTAGGGGCGGGAGCCTGGGAGCTGTTTTTT. Encoded protein: CASSWVGAGAWELFF.

The rearrangement links TRBV7-2 to TRBJ2-1; 13 positions agree with TRBD2. Germline V CDR1 and CDR2: SGHTA, FQGNSA. CDR3 length: 16 residues. V lost 5 bases and J lost 5; bases outside the gene matches: 6. CDR3 DNA sequence: TGTGCCAGCAGCATCACTAGCGGGAGGGTGAACAATGAGCAGTTCTTC. Protein: CASSITSGRVNNEQFF.

This clone was recorded a few times. Other DNA sequences from this sample encode an identical CDR3 as well. This chain links TRBV18 with TRBJ2-7, with D perhaps TRBD2 (5 bases). The germline gives CDR1 KGHSH, CDR2 LQKENI. Trimming shortened V by 2 bases and J by 3 bases, and 8 bases separated the two germline ends. The CDR3 totals 13 residues. CDR3 sequence: CASSPAGGYEQYF. Written as DNA, the CDR3 is TGTGCCAGCTCACCAGCCGGAGGCTACGAGCAGTACTTC.

This clone was recorded a few times. The V gene is TRBV9, the J gene TRBJ2-1; 15 bases fit TRBD2. The CDR3 consists of 15 residues. Trimming cost V 2 bases and J 7 bases; bases outside gene matches: 1. Germline CDR1 and CDR2: SGDLS and YYNGEE. The CDR3, as DNA: TGTGCCAGCAGCGTCGGACTAGCGGGAGGGAATGAGCAGTTCTTC. Its translation: CASSVGLAGGNEQFF.

This clone was counted once. The chain is built from TRBV5-4 and TRBJ2-7, with D perhaps TRBD1 (5 bases). From germline, CDR1 is SGHNT and CDR2 YYREEE (reference sequence). The CDR3 sequence is 14 residues long. Trimming left V 1 base short and J 3 bases short, with 11 bases between. The CDR3 nucleotides are TGTGCCAGCAGCTTGCAGGGATTAAACTACGAGCAGTACTTC. Encoded protein: CASSLQGLNYEQYF.

The chain joins TRBV7-3 to TRBJ1-1, with D tentatively TRBD1 (6 bases). The CDR3 extends over 14 amino acids. V gave up 5 bases and J gave up 5 bases, with 15 bases separating them. The germline V gene encodes CDR1 SGHTA and CDR2 FQGTGA. For the CDR3, the DNA is TGTGCCAGCAGCCCTACAGGGACGAGGACTGAAGCTTTCTTT. It specifies CASSPTGTRTEAFF. Complete variable domain (other parts from reference TRBV7-3 and TRBJ1-1): GAGVSQTPSNKVTEKGKYVELRCDPISGHTALYWYRQSLGQGPEFLIYFQGTGAADDSGLPNDRFFAVRPEGSVSTLKIQRTERGDSAVYLCASSPTGTRTEAFFGQGTRLTVV.

This chain uses TRBV27 with TRBJ2-7; weak D call: TRBD1 (6 bases). The germline V and J ends were trimmed by 3 bases and 0 bases, with 12 bases remaining between them. In germline, CDR1 is MNHEY, CDR2 SMNVEV (reference sequence). The CDR3 is 15 amino acids. CDR3 nucleotide sequence: TGTGCCAGCAGTTTTGCTGACAGGAGCTCCTACGAGCAGTACTTC. Translated, it gives CASSFADRSSYEQYF.

V gene TRBV27 combines with J gene TRBJ2-1; a weak D match, TRBD1 (5 bases). V was cut by 3 bases and J by 5 bases, with 11 bases left in between. The CDR3 runs 14 residues. Germline V lookup: CDR1 MNHEY, CDR2 SMNVEV (reference sequence). In DNA, the CDR3 is TGTGCCAGCAGTTTGGGGCAGGGAAACAATGAGCAGTTCTTC. Amino acids: CASSLGQGNNEQFF.

This chain joins TRBV9 and TRBJ2-7; D gene ambiguous. V dropped 3 bases and J dropped 0 bases, with 7 bases sitting between them. Germline V gene lookup returns CDR1 SGDLS and CDR2 YYNGEE. The CDR3 extends over 13 amino acids. The CDR3 loop is CASSGGSSYEQYF. In nucleotides, the CDR3 is TGTGCCAGCAGCGGCGGAAGCTCCTACGAGCAGTACTTC.

This rearrangement joins TRBV18 to TRBJ2-7, with TRBD1 identical over 9 bases. Germline loops: CDR1 KGHSH, CDR2 LQKENI. The V and J ends lost 3 bases and 1 base, in that order; junction bases with no gene match: 4. The CDR3 length is 15 residues. The CDR3 sequence: CASSPGTGKSYEQYF. CDR3 DNA sequence: TGTGCCAGCTCACCTGGGACAGGGAAGTCCTACGAGCAGTACTTC.

The chain couples TRBV4-1 to TRBJ1-1, with TRBD1 as a possible D gene (5 bases). This CDR3 comprises 18 residues. Trimming removed 7 bases from V and 0 bases from J, with 24 bases in between. The germline V gene has CDR1 MGHRA and CDR2 YSYEKL. DNA for the CDR3: TGCGCCAGCACCATCGGGACTCCCAAGGACCTGCTGAACACTGAAGCTTTCTTT. Translation: CASTIGTPKDLLNTEAFF.

About this clone itself: The junction departs from germline at one end; a sequencing error may be responsible. This CDR3 reads CASSQGEESGTDTQYF. CDR3 nucleotide sequence: TGCGCCAGTAGCCAAGGTGAGGAGAGTGGCACAGATACGCAGTATTTT. This chain joins TRBV4-1 and TRBJ2-3; D not resolved. Germline V lookup: CDR1 MGHRA, CDR2 YSYEKL. This CDR3 contains 16 residues.

This clone occurred once. The chain employs TRBV29-1 and TRBJ2-7; 10 nucleotides agree with TRBD2. From germline, CDR1 is SQVTM and CDR2 ANQGSEA. The CDR3 is made up of 13 amino acids. Germline trimming cut 7 bases from V and 3 bases from J; bases unmatched to any gene: 6. The CDR3 reads CSGSSGRGYEQYF. The CDR3, as DNA: TGCAGCGGGTCTAGCGGGAGAGGCTACGAGCAGTACTTC.

This chain uses TRBV6-5 with TRBJ2-2, with D possibly TRBD2 on 6 matching bases. Germline V CDR1 and CDR2: MNHEY, SVGAGI. This CDR3 contains 13 residues. Deletions cut 7 bases from V and 5 bases from J, with 11 bases between. The CDR3 region is CASILLATGELFF. The CDR3 nucleotides read TGTGCCAGCATCCTTCTAGCGACCGGGGAGCTGTTTTTT.

The CDR3 protein is CASKLSGELFF. The CDR3 DNA reads TGTGCCAGCAAATTATCCGGGGAGCTGTTTTTT. V gene TRBV28 combines with J gene TRBJ2-2; D unresolved. This CDR3 has 11 amino acids. V was trimmed by 7 bases and J by 6 bases, leaving 6 bases between them. The germline CDR1 and CDR2 sequences are MDHEN and SYDVKM.

The chain uses TRBV7-2 and TRBJ2-1, with a weak D call TRBD1 (5 bases). The CDR3 sequence is 15 residues long. V was pared by 1 base and J by 4 bases, with 11 bases between. Per the germline V gene, CDR1 is SGHTA and CDR2 is FQGNSA. DNA of the CDR3: TGTGCCAGCAGCTTAGGACAGATAATTTACAATGAGCAGTTCTTC. Translated, it gives CASSLGQIIYNEQFF.

The gene calls are TRBV5-1 and TRBJ1-2; TRBD1 might be the D (5 bases). This CDR3 comprises 11 residues. CDR1 SGHRS and CDR2 YFSETQ come from the germline V gene. The ends were cut back, 7 bases at V and 3 bases at J, with 7 bases in the middle. The CDR3, as DNA: TGCGCCAGCGGGGGGGACTATGGCTACACCTTC. Translating gives CASGGDYGYTF.

The genes are TRBV12-5 and TRBJ2-5; no clear D gene. Germline V gives CDR1 LGHNT, CDR2 FRNRAP. This CDR3 has 15 amino acids. Trimming removed 5 bases from V and 2 bases from J, with 15 bases in between. As DNA, the CDR3 is TGTGCTAGTGGTCCCCCGGGTACCCGACAAGAGACCCAGTACTTC. This codes for CASGPPGTRQETQYF.

This clone has a single count. CDR3 sequence: CASSRRVGAGPGYTF. CDR3 bases: TGTGCCAGTAGTAGGCGCGTGGGGGCAGGGCCTGGCTACACCTTC. This chain joins TRBV19 and TRBJ1-2; tentative D call: TRBD1 (6 bases). CDR1 and CDR2 from the germline V gene are LNHDA and SQIVND (reference sequence). The CDR3 contains 15 residues. V lost 4 bases to trimming and J lost 7 bases, with 19 bases between them.

The chain links TRBV7-2 to TRBJ2-5; the D gene is possibly TRBD1 (6 bases). V lost 2 bases and J 0 bases, leaving 10 bases between the germline ends. The CDR3 runs to 15 residues. CDR1 and CDR2 (germline): SGHTA, FQGNSA. The chain's CDR3 is CASSLQQGYQETQYF. The DNA for the CDR3 is TGTGCCAGCAGCTTACAACAGGGATACCAAGAGACCCAGTACTTC.